These T cell receptor beta chains were read from a single sample in a study of blood T cell repertoires in COVID-19. Data came from immunoSEQ multiplex PCR; TCRdb stores just in-frame clones and leaves some out. The top ten hold 2% to 3% of the sample, which has a few hundred thousand clones, 75% to 90% seen once. The material sequenced was peripheral blood. All receptors come from a man between 18 and 35 years old with active or convalescent COVID-19. Both conserved end residues are part of each CDR3. The order of the fields is J gene, clone size, V gene, D gene, CDR3 protein, CDR3 DNA. A D gene is named only where the DNA matches it firmly. Where a row states a size, it is once, few, many or the class of an expanded clone; other rows omit it.

TRBJ2-3 | - | TRBV6-1 | - | CASSEPGGSTDTQYF | TGTGCCAGCAGTGAACCGGGCGGGAGCACAGATACGCAGTATTTT
TRBJ2-5 | - | TRBV1 | - | CTSRAAQETQYF | TGCACCAGCAGGGCAGCGCAAGAGACCCAGTACTTC
TRBJ2-3 | once | TRBV7-2 | - | CASSPGLTSTDTQYF | TGTGCCAGCAGCCCGGGACTGACTAGCACAGATACGCAGTATTTT
TRBJ2-7 | - | TRBV5-1 | TRBD2 | CASSLVWGGNRGEQYF | TGCGCCAGCAGCTTGGTCTGGGGAGGGAACCGCGGCGAGCAGTACTTC
TRBJ1-2 | - | TRBV27 | TRBD1 | CASSPGDSLYGYTF | TGTGCCAGCAGTCCAGGGGACAGTCTCTATGGCTACACCTTC
TRBJ2-6 | few | TRBV18 | TRBD1 | CASSHLTGARSSGANVLTF | TGTGCCAGCTCACACCTGACAGGGGCCAGAAGCTCTGGGGCCAACGTCCTGACTTTC
TRBJ2-5 | - | TRBV2 | TRBD1 | CALSDRPTGTQYF | TGTGCACTCTCGGACAGGCCCACGGGGACCCAGTACTTC
TRBJ1-2 | - | TRBV18 | TRBD1 | CASSPGTGVGYTF | TGTGCCAGCTCTCCCGGGACAGGTGTCGGCTACACCTTC
TRBJ2-2 | many | TRBV27 | - | CASRSFDKNTGELFF | TGTGCCAGCAGATCCTTCGACAAAAACACCGGGGAGCTGTTTTTT
TRBJ1-3 | - | TRBV7-9 | TRBD1 | CASSFSGQSRRHIYF | TGTGCCAGCAGTTTCTCGGGACAGTCCCGTCGGCACATATATTTT
TRBJ1-1 | - | TRBV27 | - | CASSYNTLSSEAFF | TGTGCCAGCAGTTACAACACATTATCCTCTGAAGCTTTCTTT
TRBJ2-7 | - | TRBV7-2 | - | CASRSREYYEQYF | TGTGCCAGCAGAAGCAGGGAATATTACGAGCAGTACTTC
TRBJ2-1 | once | TRBV6-2/TRBV6-3 | - | CASSYPVSGHPYNEQFF | TGTGCCAGCAGTTACCCAGTTAGCGGCCACCCCTACAATGAGCAGTTCTTC
TRBJ2-2 | - | TRBV9 | - | CASSVRTENTGELFF | TGTGCCAGCAGCGTACGGACTGAGAACACCGGGGAGCTGTTTTTT
TRBJ1-1 | few | TRBV4-3 | TRBD1 | CASSQDRGTGVGAFF | TGCGCCAGCAGCCAAGATAGGGGGACAGGGGTTGGAGCTTTCTTT
TRBJ1-2 | - | TRBV19 | - | CASSTRKQGNYGYTF | TGTGCCAGTAGTACCCGAAAACAGGGAAACTATGGCTACACCTTC
TRBJ2-7 | - | TRBV4-1 | - | CASSQDSGSRDEQYF | TGCGCCAGCAGCCAAGATTCAGGCAGCAGGGACGAGCAGTACTTC
TRBJ2-7 | - | TRBV5-1 | - | CASSLDRTDADEQYF | TGCGCCAGCAGCTTGGATCGGACAGATGCGGACGAGCAGTACTTC
TRBJ1-2 | - | TRBV11-2 | TRBD1 | CASSRDRVSTNYGYTF | TGTGCCAGCAGCCGGGACAGGGTATCAACTAACTATGGCTACACCTTC
TRBJ2-7 | once | TRBV6-5 | - | CASRTRSSYEQYF | TGTGCCAGCAGGACTAGGAGTTCCTACGAGCAGTACTTC
TRBJ2-7 | - | TRBV4-1 | - | CASSQALVEGGEQYF | TGCGCCAGCAGCCAAGCTCTGGTGGAGGGCGGGGAGCAGTACTTC
TRBJ2-7 | - | TRBV7-2 | TRBD1 | CASSPTGGLAYEQYF | TGTGCCAGCAGCCCCACAGGGGGCCTGGCCTACGAGCAGTACTTC
TRBJ2-1 | - | TRBV29-1 | - | CSGATRMRNEQFF | TGCAGCGGAGCGACTAGAATGCGGAATGAGCAGTTCTTC
TRBJ2-2 | - | TRBV19 | TRBD1 | CASKSRGYTGELFF | TGTGCCAGTAAATCCAGGGGGTACACCGGGGAGCTGTTTTTT
TRBJ1-4 | - | TRBV6-5 | TRBD1 | CASRDGTVLNEKLFF | TGTGCCAGCAGGGATGGGACAGTACTTAATGAAAAACTGTTTTTT
TRBJ1-6 | - | TRBV25-1 | - | CASRGQTFYNSPLHF | TGTGCCAGCAGAGGACAGACCTTCTATAATTCACCCCTCCACTTT
TRBJ2-7 | once | TRBV10-3 | TRBD2 | CATCPSGPYEQYF | TGTGCCACCTGTCCTAGCGGGCCCTACGAGCAGTACTTC
TRBJ2-5 | - | TRBV6-1 | - | CASSESTDQETQYF | TGTGCCAGCAGTGAATCGACAGACCAAGAGACCCAGTACTTC
TRBJ2-4 | - | TRBV28 | TRBD2 | CASSTNGGRAESQYF | TGTGCCAGCAGTACCAATGGCGGGAGGGCCGAGTCTCAGTACTTC
TRBJ2-5 | - | TRBV24-1 | - | CATSDFQETQYF | TGTGCCACCAGTGATTTTCAGGAGACCCAGTACTTC
TRBJ1-5 | - | TRBV12-3/TRBV12-4 | - | CASSLGGVQPQHF | TGTGCCAGCAGTTTGGGGGGGGTTCAGCCCCAGCATTTT
TRBJ1-2 | - | TRBV28 | - | CASTLSGGGGYTF | TGTGCCAGCACTCTCTCGGGAGGGGGTGGCTACACCTTC
TRBJ1-1 | once | TRBV11-2 | - | CASKAGVWTEAFF | TGTGCCAGCAAGGCCGGGGTATGGACTGAAGCTTTCTTT
TRBJ2-7 | - | TRBV15 | - | CATSRGTGYEQYF | TGTGCCACCAGCAGAGGTACAGGTTACGAGCAGTACTTC
TRBJ2-3 | - | TRBV29-1 | - | CSVGDNTLGQYF | TGCAGCGTTGGGGACAACACGTTGGGGCAGTATTTT
TRBJ1-2 | - | TRBV4-1 | TRBD1 | CASSQPAKNRGNYGYTF | TGCGCCAGCAGCCAACCCGCGAAGAACAGGGGAAACTATGGCTACACCTTC
TRBJ2-5 | - | TRBV7-9 | - | CASSLPLEMETQYF | TGTGCCAGCAGCTTACCTCTCGAGATGGAGACCCAGTACTTC
TRBJ2-2 | - | TRBV11-2 | - | CASSLDGAGDTGELFF | TGTGCCAGCAGCTTAGATGGGGCAGGGGACACCGGGGAGCTGTTTTTT
TRBJ1-4 | few | TRBV5-6 | TRBD1 | CASSTGTGPSKLFF | TGTGCCAGCAGCACCGGGACAGGGCCATCGAAACTGTTTTTT
TRBJ1-1 | - | TRBV18 | - | CASSQSKGEWSEAFF | TGTGCCAGCTCACAGAGTAAGGGGGAGTGGTCTGAAGCTTTCTTT
TRBJ2-1 | - | TRBV11-2 | TRBD2 | CASSLASGSIYNEQFF | TGTGCCAGCAGCTTAGCTAGCGGGAGTATCTACAATGAGCAGTTCTTC
TRBJ1-4 | once | TRBV10-3 | - | CATSLQSTNEKLFF | TGTGCCACCTCCCTCCAGTCAACTAATGAAAAACTGTTTTTT
TRBJ1-5 | - | TRBV21-1 | - | CASSIRHRGNKTGSNQPQHF | TGTGCCAGCAGCATCCGTCACAGGGGAAACAAAACGGGGAGCAATCAGCCCCAGCATTTT